One and the same sample provided the 5 T cell receptor beta chains below, sequenced in a study of blood T cell repertoires in COVID-19. Produced via immunoSEQ multiplex PCR; TCRdb's table is partial and in-frame only. The table lists roughly 300,000 clones, 80% to 95% of them singletons, with less than 20% in the top ten. The sequencing sample was made of PBMCs or T cells enriched from blood (not recorded which). The receptors were gathered from a woman between 25 and 40 years old who had recovered from COVID-19.

In nucleotides, the CDR3 is TGTGCCAGCAGTGAACCTGGTAGCGGGAGGCCAAGCCCCTACGAGCAGTACTTC. It is translated as CASSEPGSGRPSPYEQYF. This sequence joins TRBV2 and TRBJ2-7, with 10 nucleotides matching TRBD2. V dropped 2 bases and J dropped 2; count of bases not matched to a gene: 12. The germline V gene has CDR1 SNHLY and CDR2 FYNNEI. This CDR3 has 18 amino acids.

The V call is TRBV19, the J call TRBJ1-2; no firm D call. There are 14 residues in the CDR3. With 3 bases removed from V and 10 bases from J, the gap between germline ends came to 18 bases. CDR1 and CDR2 (germline): LNHDA, SQIVND (reference sequence). CDR3: CASSIPGNSPPYTF. The CDR3 bases are TGTGCCAGTAGTATCCCAGGAAACAGTCCACCCTACACCTTC.

V and J are TRBV23-1 and TRBJ1-5, with TRBD1 identical over 7 bases. TRBV23-1 is recorded as an ORF, its role being uncertain. J lost 0 bases, V lost 2 bases, and 10 bases had no gene match. The CDR3 covers 18 residues. The CDR3 DNA sequence: TGCGCCAGCAGTCAACCCCGGGACAGCCGATATAGCAATCAGCCCCAGCATTTT. Protein product: CASSQPRDSRYSNQPQHF.

The CDR3 nucleotides read TGTGCCATCAGCGCACAGGGAAACACTGAAGCTTTCTTT. It yields the protein CAISAQGNTEAFF. The genes are TRBV10-3 and TRBJ1-1; D perhaps matches TRBD1 (6 bases). The V and J ends lost 6 bases and 2 bases respectively, with 10 bases between them. Looked up from germline, CDR1 is ENHRY and CDR2 is SYGVKD. The CDR3 loop spans 13 amino acids.

In this sample, this clone turned up once. The J gene is TRBJ1-5, the V gene TRBV6-2 or TRBV6-3; D might be TRBD1 (5 bases). CDR3 length: 14 residues. CDR1 MNHEY and CDR2 SVGEGT come from the germline V gene. Trimming pared 6 bases from V and 1 base from J, leaving 10 bases between. The CDR3 region is CASSQGGSNQPQHF. As DNA, the CDR3 is TGTGCCAGCAGCCAGGGCGGGAGCAATCAGCCCCAGCATTTT.